This T cell receptor (beta chain) comes out of a study of post-analysis software for immune sequencing data. Study-wide findings and caveats: Controls significantly exceeded multiple sclerosis patients in normalized Chao1 diversity. Clustering by F measure revealed strong co-clustering among samples prepared together in one batch. TRBV segments more frequent in patients than in controls numbered five and included TRBV5-6, TRBV5-1 and TRBV20-1.

Sequencing libraries made from TCR beta cDNA carried unique molecular identifiers. Input populations of about 0.95 to 11 million T cells gave rise to around 500,000 cDNA molecules. TCRdb fed the PCR reads into MiXCR, producing one record per CDR3 protein. The top ten hold around 10% of the sample, which has about 500,000 distinct CDR3 sequences, 45% seen once. The CDR3 covers 15 residues. J gave up 8 bases and V 0 bases, and 6 bases lay outside the gene matches. Germline V CDR1 and CDR2: SGDLS, YYNGEE. This clonotype occurred a few times. The antigen is unknown. The sample was blood. The sequence came from a girl aged 10-17 years with multiple sclerosis. The rearrangement uses TRBV9 and TRBJ2-1; 9 bases line up with TRBD2. The CDR3: CASSVESLAGHEQFF. CDR3 sequence (DNA): TGTGCCAGCAGCGTAGAGAGTCTAGCGGGGCATGAGCAGTTCTTC.